A selection of T cell receptor beta chains follows, all from one sample in a study of cytomegalovirus exposure and HLA in healthy donors. Data came from immunoSEQ multiplex PCR; TCRdb stores just in-frame clones and leaves some out. Of under 200,000 clones listed, over 65% are singletons. Sequencing used PBMCs. Receptor source: a man aged 18 to 29 in good health and CMV-seropositive. Both conserved end residues are part of each CDR3. Each record gives: clone size, J gene, V gene, D gene, CDR3 DNA, CDR3 protein. A D gene is named only where the DNA matches it firmly. Part of the rows lack a size; the others show once, few, many or a class for expanded clones.

abundance: .; j_gene: TRBJ2-7; v_gene: TRBV28; d_gene: TRBD2; CDR3nt: TGTGCCAGCAGTCCCCATGTAGCGGGAGTCTCCTACGAGCAGTACTTC; CDR3aa: CASSPHVAGVSYEQYF
abundance: .; j_gene: TRBJ1-1; v_gene: TRBV27; d_gene: TRBD1; CDR3nt: TGTGCCAGCAGGTTTGCGTCGGGACAGGCTGAAGCTTTCTTT; CDR3aa: CASRFASGQAEAFF
abundance: .; j_gene: TRBJ2-7; v_gene: TRBV7-2; d_gene: TRBD2; CDR3nt: TGTGCCAGCAGCTTACGGGTAGGGAGGGACTACGAGCAGTACTTC; CDR3aa: CASSLRVGRDYEQYF
abundance: .; j_gene: TRBJ2-1; v_gene: TRBV30; d_gene: TRBD2; CDR3nt: TGTGCCTGGCGTACTAGCGGGAGGGCCCTCTACAATGAGCAGTTCTTC; CDR3aa: CAWRTSGRALYNEQFF
abundance: once; j_gene: TRBJ2-1; v_gene: TRBV7-9; d_gene: .; CDR3nt: TGTGCCAGCAGCTTAGCGGGAGGATTAAATGAGCAGTTCTTC; CDR3aa: CASSLAGGLNEQFF
abundance: .; j_gene: TRBJ2-3; v_gene: TRBV9; d_gene: .; CDR3nt: TGTGCCAGCAGCGTAGAAATGATTCTAGCTAGTTCAGATACGCAGTATTTT; CDR3aa: CASSVEMILASSDTQYF
abundance: .; j_gene: TRBJ1-2; v_gene: TRBV5-8; d_gene: .; CDR3nt: TGTGCCAGCAGCTTGAGGTACAGGGCTAACTATGGCTACACCTTC; CDR3aa: CASSLRYRANYGYTF
abundance: .; j_gene: TRBJ1-5; v_gene: TRBV19; d_gene: TRBD1; CDR3nt: TGTGCCAGTAGTCCGCGGACAGGGAAGAATTATCAGCCCCAGCATTTT; CDR3aa: CASSPRTGKNYQPQHF
abundance: .; j_gene: TRBJ2-5; v_gene: TRBV10-3; d_gene: TRBD2; CDR3nt: TGTGCCATCAGTGATCTGGCGGGAGGAACGGAGACCCAGTACTTC; CDR3aa: CAISDLAGGTETQYF
abundance: .; j_gene: TRBJ1-2; v_gene: TRBV30; d_gene: .; CDR3nt: TGTGCCTGGAGTGTACTTAGGGGCTATGGCTACACCTTC; CDR3aa: CAWSVLRGYGYTF
abundance: .; j_gene: TRBJ2-7; v_gene: TRBV7-3; d_gene: TRBD1; CDR3nt: TGTGCCAGCAGCCTTGGACAGGGACCCTCCTACGAGCAGTACTTC; CDR3aa: CASSLGQGPSYEQYF
abundance: once; j_gene: TRBJ2-2; v_gene: TRBV13; d_gene: TRBD1; CDR3nt: TGTGCCAGCCGACAGGGATCCACCGGGGAGCTGTTTTTT; CDR3aa: CASRQGSTGELFF
abundance: .; j_gene: TRBJ1-1; v_gene: TRBV29-1; d_gene: TRBD1; CDR3nt: TGCAGCGTTGATGGACAGGTGAGGAACACTGAAGCTTTCTTT; CDR3aa: CSVDGQVRNTEAFF
abundance: .; j_gene: TRBJ2-7; v_gene: TRBV5-8; d_gene: .; CDR3nt: TGTGCCAGCAGCTTGCAGGAAAGCTACGAGCAGTACTTC; CDR3aa: CASSLQESYEQYF
abundance: .; j_gene: TRBJ1-1; v_gene: TRBV9; d_gene: .; CDR3nt: TGTGCCAGCAGCGTAGGATTTAGAGCTGAAGCTTTCTTT; CDR3aa: CASSVGFRAEAFF
abundance: .; j_gene: TRBJ2-1; v_gene: TRBV2; d_gene: .; CDR3nt: TGTGCCAGCAGTGACACCCCATCACATACCTCCTACAATGAGCAGTTCTTC; CDR3aa: CASSDTPSHTSYNEQFF
abundance: .; j_gene: TRBJ1-2; v_gene: TRBV6-5; d_gene: TRBD1; CDR3nt: TGTGCCAGCAGTTACGGGACAGGGTCTGGCTACACCTTC; CDR3aa: CASSYGTGSGYTF
abundance: .; j_gene: TRBJ2-5; v_gene: TRBV7-6; d_gene: TRBD2; CDR3nt: TGTGCCAGCAGCTCCCGTGGTAGCGGGAGGTTGGAGACCCAGTACTTC; CDR3aa: CASSSRGSGRLETQYF
abundance: .; j_gene: TRBJ2-7; v_gene: TRBV15; d_gene: TRBD2; CDR3nt: TGTGCCACCAGCAGAGATCGCACTAGCGGGAGTGACGAGCAGTACTTC; CDR3aa: CATSRDRTSGSDEQYF
abundance: .; j_gene: TRBJ2-1; v_gene: TRBV11-2; d_gene: TRBD2; CDR3nt: TGTGCCAGCACCCGGGGGACTAGCGGCTACAATGAGCAGTTCTTC; CDR3aa: CASTRGTSGYNEQFF
abundance: .; j_gene: TRBJ2-4; v_gene: TRBV27; d_gene: TRBD2; CDR3nt: TGTGCCAGCAGTATAGAACAGACTAGCAGTGCTCAGTACTTC; CDR3aa: CASSIEQTSSAQYF
abundance: .; j_gene: TRBJ1-1; v_gene: TRBV7-9; d_gene: TRBD1; CDR3nt: TGTGCCAGCAGCTTAGGTGCGGCAGGGGGCACTGAAGCTTTCTTT; CDR3aa: CASSLGAAGGTEAFF
abundance: .; j_gene: TRBJ2-1; v_gene: TRBV29-1; d_gene: TRBD2; CDR3nt: TGCAGCGTTTCCACTAGCGGAAATTACAATGAGCAGTTCTTC; CDR3aa: CSVSTSGNYNEQFF
abundance: once; j_gene: TRBJ2-7; v_gene: TRBV5-5; d_gene: .; CDR3nt: TGTGCCAGCAGCCCGTTGGGACACCCCTACGAGCAGTACTTC; CDR3aa: CASSPLGHPYEQYF